This TCR beta chain was found in a study of blood T cell repertoires in COVID-19. Study information: T cells, B-cell-depleted T cells, or PBMCs provided the cDNA or gDNA that served as material.

Those enrolled, adults aged 18 to 89 years, came from some 25 US areas. Participants had their cohort set by participant-reported clinical history. The CDR3 spans 13 residues. V dropped 11 bases and J dropped 4; count of bases not matched to a gene: 4. Germline V lookup: CDR1 SEHNR, CDR2 FQNEAQ (reference sequence). Sequencing used immunoSEQ multiplex PCR; TCRdb keeps in-frame clones, though not all of them. The sample consists of 150,000 to 200,000 clones, around 86% of them appearing once. Sample: PBMCs or T cells enriched from blood (not recorded which). The receptor's source is a woman aged 40 to 50 in a cohort exposed to, infected with or recovered from COVID-19 (not recorded which). The chain joins TRBV7-9 to TRBJ2-1; 11 bases map to TRBD2. This CDR3 is CAAGTSGYNEQFF. The CDR3 DNA follows: TGTGCCGCCGGGACTAGCGGATACAATGAGCAGTTCTTC.